The 21 T cell receptor beta chains given below trace back to one sample, sequenced in a study of metastatic and nonmetastatic thyroid tumors. None of the patients had undergone any treatment ahead of thyroid surgery. TCRdb re-called the PCR reads through MiXCR. Of 85,000 to 100,000 clones listed, approximately 12% are singletons. Sequencing input: blood. These receptors came from a female donor with papillary thyroid cancer or a benign thyroid nodule (not recorded which). Some clones in this sample may be carry-over from other donors' samples.

This clone was detected a few times. The chain is built from TRBV28 and TRBJ1-4; maybe TRBD1 (5 bases). CDR3 size: 18 residues. V was clipped by 0 bases and J by 8 bases, with 22 bases between them. Germline CDR1 reads MDHEN; CDR2 reads SYDVKM. The CDR3 sequence: CASSLWLVLHGAEEKLFF. The CDR3 bases are TGTGCCAGCAGTTTATGGTTGGTTCTACACGGGGCAGAAGAAAAACTGTTTTTT.

On this clone: Germline and junction disagree at one end, which may indicate a read error. The chain couples TRBV12-3 or TRBV12-4 to TRBJ1-6; D is unresolved. The CDR3 extends over 14 amino acids. CDR3 region: CASSLGLFISPPHF. DNA of the CDR3: TGTGCCAGCAGTTTGGGTCTGTTCATTTCACCCCCCCACTTT.

This clone has at least ten counts. A read error may explain this, as a much larger clone is one base away. V usage is TRBV20-1 and J usage is TRBJ2-3; D gene ambiguous. Germline CDR1 and CDR2: DFQATT and SNEGSKA (reference sequence). This CDR3 spans 11 amino acids. V lost 3 bases to trimming and J lost 4 bases, with 5 bases between them. The CDR3 bases are TGCAGTGCTAGGCCAGCAGATACGCAGTATTTT. This translates into CSARPADTQYF.

In its sample, this clone was seen many times. The chain employs TRBV28 and TRBJ1-1; maybe TRBD1 (5 bases). The germline V and J ends were trimmed by 4 bases and 0 bases, with 15 bases remaining between them. The CDR3 totals 16 residues. The germline CDR1 and CDR2 sequences are MDHEN and SYDVKM. The CDR3 DNA sequence: TGTGCCAGCAGTTCCGGGACGGTACGCATGAACACTGAAGCTTTCTTT. Translation gives CASSSGTVRMNTEAFF.

The table lists this clone with many counts. V and J are TRBV27 and TRBJ1-3, with TRBD1 matching over 12 bases. This CDR3 comprises 18 residues. V was pared by 1 base and J by 4 bases, with 8 bases of the junction left unmatched. Per the germline V gene, CDR1 is MNHEY and CDR2 is SMNVEV (reference sequence). CDR3 residues: CASSLYFSGQGAGNTIYF. CDR3 DNA: TGTGCCAGCAGTTTATATTTTTCGGGACAGGGGGCAGGAAACACCATATATTTT.

The chain combines TRBV6-1 with TRBJ1-6; TRBD1 is a possible D gene (5 bases). The CDR3 is 16 amino acids. Between the trimmed V and J ends, which lost 6 bases and 0 bases, there was a span of 12 bases. Germline V gene lookup returns CDR1 MNHNS and CDR2 SASEGT. The DNA of the CDR3 is TGTGCCAGCAGAGGAAGCAGGGTCTCCTATAATTCACCCCTCCACTTT. Translated, it gives CASRGSRVSYNSPLHF.

This clone was recorded many times. J is TRBJ1-2 and V is TRBV6-2 or TRBV6-3; possible D gene TRBD1, 6 bases. The V end was cut by 5 bases, the J end by 8 bases, with 12 bases between. This CDR3 has 12 residues. CDR1 is MNHEY and CDR2 is SVGEGT in the germline V gene. The CDR3 DNA is TGTGCCAGCAGTCAACTCGGGACAGGCTACACCTTC. Protein product: CASSQLGTGYTF.

This clone was found many times. The rearrangement links TRBV4-2 to TRBJ1-6; TRBD1 is a possible D gene (5 bases). The CDR3 is 16 residues long. The germline CDR1 and CDR2 sequences are LGHNA and YNFKEQ. V was clipped by 0 bases and J by 7 bases, with 13 bases between them. DNA for the CDR3: TGTGCCAGCAGCCAAGATCAACGCAGGGCCAATTCACCCCTCCACTTT. Translating gives CASSQDQRRANSPLHF.

This clone was picked up many times. This sequence joins TRBV29-1 and TRBJ2-1, with a possible D match to TRBD2 (7 bases). Per the germline V gene, CDR1 is SQVTM and CDR2 is ANQGSEA. This CDR3 has 15 amino acids. The V gene lost 2 bases and the J gene lost 3 bases, with 14 bases spanning the gap. The CDR3 sequence: CSVEIRGGFYNEQFF. CDR3 bases: TGCAGCGTTGAAATTAGGGGGGGGTTCTACAATGAGCAGTTCTTC.

The sample holds many counts of this clone. The CDR3 nucleotides are TGTGCCAGTAGTCCCTTCAGGGACTACTCCTCTGGGGCCAACGTCCTGACTTTC. This encodes CASSPFRDYSSGANVLTF. This chain uses TRBV19 with TRBJ2-6; 7 positions match TRBD2. The germline V gene has CDR1 LNHDA and CDR2 SQIVND (reference sequence). The CDR3 loop spans 18 amino acids. The J segment lost 0 bases and the V segment lost 5 bases, leaving 10 bases of the junction unmatched.

This clone was detected ten times or more. The V and J genes are TRBV2 and TRBJ1-4; D gene ambiguous. Trimming stripped 1 base from V and 10 bases from J, with 10 bases between. In germline, CDR1 is SNHLY, CDR2 FYNNEI. The CDR3 totals 13 residues. The CDR3 region is CASSEVMRLKLFF. The CDR3 nucleotides read TGTGCCAGCAGTGAAGTGATGAGGCTAAAACTGTTTTTT.

V gene TRBV20-1 combines with J gene TRBJ2-2, with 9 positions matching TRBD2. The trim removed 0 bases at V and 5 bases at J, leaving 7 bases unmatched. The CDR3 sequence is 16 residues long. Germline CDR1 reads DFQATT; CDR2 reads SNEGSKA (reference sequence). CDR3 sequence reads: CSARDLLAGETGELFF. The CDR3 region has the DNA TGCAGTGCTAGAGACTTACTAGCGGGTGAGACCGGGGAGCTGTTTTTT.

This clone was seen at least ten times. The CDR3 DNA follows: TGCGCCAGCAGCTTGGGAGGAGGGATAAGCTACGAGCAGTACTTC. Amino acid sequence: CASSLGGGISYEQYF. The genes are TRBV5-1 and TRBJ2-7; the D gene is possibly TRBD2 (6 bases). Between the trimmed V and J ends, which lost 0 bases and 3 bases, there was a span of 13 bases. CDR1 and CDR2 from the germline V gene are SGHRS and YFSETQ. The CDR3 has 15 amino acids.

At least ten counts were recorded for this clone. The chain couples TRBV6-2 or TRBV6-3 to TRBJ1-1; no clear D. V was cut by 7 bases and J by 0 bases, with 9 bases left in between. From germline, CDR1 is MNHEY and CDR2 SVGEGT. The CDR3 consists of 13 residues. Here the CDR3 DNA reads TGTGCCAGCACCCCGGTTCTGAACACTGAAGCTTTCTTT. This gives the protein CASTPVLNTEAFF.

In its sample, this clone was seen many times. The chain uses TRBV19 and TRBJ1-2; TRBD1 is a possible D gene (6 bases). The CDR3 has 15 residues. Germline CDR1 reads LNHDA; CDR2 reads SQIVND (reference sequence). Trimming left V 5 bases short and J 4 bases short, with 17 bases between. CDR3 region: CASSERQVLGYGYTF. CDR3 bases: TGTGCCAGTAGTGAGCGACAGGTACTTGGCTATGGCTACACCTTC.

This clone was observed many times. V usage is TRBV5-1 and J usage is TRBJ2-3, with 7 bases lining up with TRBD1. The germline V gene has CDR1 SGHRS and CDR2 YFSETQ. The junction had 7 bases not matched to a gene; V was cut back by 7 bases and J by 2 bases. The CDR3 is made up of 14 amino acids. CDR3 nucleotides: TGCGCCAGCGACCCAGGGGGACCCACAGATACGCAGTATTTT. It codes for CASDPGGPTDTQYF.

Comments on this clone: This may be a read error: a much more frequent sequence differs by one nucleotide. This sequence joins TRBV9 and TRBJ2-3; tentatively, D is TRBD1 or TRBD2 (5 bases each). The CDR3 totals 15 residues. CDR1 is SGDLS, CDR2 YYNGEE, per germline. Between the trimmed V and J ends, which lost 4 bases and 3 bases, there was a span of 15 bases. In DNA form, the CDR3 reads TGTGCCAGCAGCTCAGGGACCGTGACAACAGATACGCAGTATTTT. This codes for CASSSGTVTTDTQYF.

In its sample, this clone was seen many times. The chain carries TRBV4-1 and TRBJ2-7; 7 bases are a match to TRBD2. V was clipped by 2 bases and J by 0 bases; unmatched bases: 13. Per the germline V gene, CDR1 is MGHRA and CDR2 is YSYEKL. CDR3 length: 18 amino acids. CDR3 sequence reads: CASSQSDDRDYSSYEQYF. The DNA for the CDR3 is TGCGCCAGCAGCCAATCCGATGACCGGGACTATAGCTCCTACGAGCAGTACTTC.

The chain has TRBV29-1 and TRBJ2-3, with 16 bases fitting TRBD2. Germline CDR1 reads SQVTM; CDR2 reads ANQGSEA. J was trimmed by 2 bases and V by 5 bases; bases with no gene match: 10. The CDR3 loop spans 18 amino acids. Written as DNA, the CDR3 is TGCAGCGTTAGCCCGGGACTAGCGGGAGGGCACACCACAGATACGCAGTATTTT. Protein: CSVSPGLAGGHTTDTQYF.

The chain joins TRBV12-3 or TRBV12-4 to TRBJ2-7; 8 nucleotides align to TRBD2. Unmatched junction bases numbered 13, after V lost 5 bases and J lost 4 bases. This CDR3 has 16 amino acids. The CDR3 here is CASSQGNSGKHYEQYF. Here the CDR3 DNA reads TGTGCCAGCAGTCAGGGGAATAGCGGGAAACATTACGAGCAGTACTTC.

This clone was counted at least ten times. The chain joins TRBV6-1 to TRBJ1-2; the match to TRBD1 covers 8 bases. The length of the CDR3 is 14 residues. V shed 1 base, J shed 7 bases, and the junction held 5 bases outside the gene matches. Germline values: CDR1 MNHNS, CDR2 SASEGT. CDR3 sequence (DNA): TGTGCCAGCAGTGAAGGGACAGGGAGGAGTGGCTACACCTTC. Translation: CASSEGTGRSGYTF.